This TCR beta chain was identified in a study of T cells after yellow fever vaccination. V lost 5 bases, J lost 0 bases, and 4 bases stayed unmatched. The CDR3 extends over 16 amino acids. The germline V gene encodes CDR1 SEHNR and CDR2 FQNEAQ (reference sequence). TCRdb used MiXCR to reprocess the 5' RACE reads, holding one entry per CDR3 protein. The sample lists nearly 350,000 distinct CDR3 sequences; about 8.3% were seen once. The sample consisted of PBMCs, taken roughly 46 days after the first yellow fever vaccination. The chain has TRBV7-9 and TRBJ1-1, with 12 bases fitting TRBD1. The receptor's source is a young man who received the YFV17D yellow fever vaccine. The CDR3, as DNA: TGTGCCAGCAGCGACGGGACAGGGGGCATGAACACTGAAGCTTTCTTT. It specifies CASSDGTGGMNTEAFF. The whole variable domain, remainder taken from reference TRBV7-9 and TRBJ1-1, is DTGVSQNPRHKITKRGQNVTFRCDPISEHNRLYWYRQTLGQGPEFLTYFQNEAQLEKSRLLSDRFSAERPKGSFSTLEIQRTEQGDSAMYLCASSDGTGGMNTEAFFGQGTRLTVV.